Listed here are 9 T cell receptor beta chains from one sample, sequenced in a study of blood T cell repertoires in COVID-19. The data were produced by immunoSEQ multiplex PCR, yet TCRdb's version contains in-frame clones alone and is incomplete. The sample shows 160,000 or so clones, under 95% of them seen only once. The sample comprised peripheral blood. All receptors derive from a man aged 60 to 69 with active or convalescent COVID-19.

V and J are TRBV2 and TRBJ1-1; 7 bases line up with TRBD1. The CDR3 covers 15 residues. The J segment lost 4 bases and the V segment lost 7 bases, leaving 12 bases of the junction unmatched. Germline V gene sequence: CDR1 SNHLY, CDR2 FYNNEI. DNA for the CDR3: TGTGCCAGCATGATAGAGGGGGCCACGGGCACTGAAGCTTTCTTT. Its protein product is CASMIEGATGTEAFF.

J is TRBJ1-2 and V is TRBV10-3; 10 bases agree with TRBD1. This CDR3 has 17 residues. V was clipped by 6 bases and J by 5 bases; unmatched bases: 15. Germline loops: CDR1 ENHRY, CDR2 SYGVKD. The CDR3 DNA reads TGTGCCATCAGCGATGGGACAGGGGTGGGTCTAGGGTATGGCTACACCTTC. This encodes CAISDGTGVGLGYGYTF.

The chain carries TRBV10-2 and TRBJ2-3; D gene unclear. V was pared by 3 bases and J by 1 base, with 11 bases between. There are 15 residues in the CDR3. From germline, CDR1 is WSHSY and CDR2 SAAADI. The CDR3 DNA is TGCGCCAGCAGTGACCCTGCTGCGGGCACAGATACGCAGTATTTT. It translates to CASSDPAAGTDTQYF.

The chain employs TRBV6-5 and TRBJ2-7; D is perhaps TRBD1 (5 bases). Trimming stripped 2 bases from V and 7 bases from J, with 15 bases between. The CDR3 runs 14 residues. Germline V gene data show CDR1 as MNHEY and CDR2 as SVGAGI. CDR3 bases: TGTGCCAGCAGTTACGGGGCAGCGAGCTTAGAGCAGTACTTC. Translation: CASSYGAASLEQYF.

V usage is TRBV6-5 and J usage is TRBJ1-4; possibly TRBD1 for D (5 bases). The V end lost 1 base, the J end lost 6 bases, and 15 bases lay between the germline ends. Germline CDR1 reads MNHEY; CDR2 reads SVGAGI. The CDR3 covers 16 residues. The CDR3, as DNA: TGTGCCAGCAGTTACTACCCGGCAGGGTGGTATGAAAAACTGTTTTTT. It is translated as CASSYYPAGWYEKLFF.

The gene calls are TRBV5-1 and TRBJ1-4; TRBD1 might be the D (6 bases). V lost 2 bases, J lost 0 bases, and 11 bases lay in between. CDR1 SGHRS and CDR2 YFSETQ come from the germline V gene. The length of the CDR3 is 16 residues. The CDR3, as DNA: TGCGCCAGCAGCTTAGGTCAGGGGCCAACTAATGAAAAACTGTTTTTT. This codes for CASSLGQGPTNEKLFF.

This clone is a singleton in its sample. The V gene is TRBV3-1 (or the pseudogene TRBV3-2), the J gene TRBJ2-7; 7 nucleotides line up with TRBD2. After removal of 1 base from V and 3 bases from J, the junction contained 3 bases not matched to a gene. The CDR3 is made up of 14 amino acids. Germline-derived CDR1 and CDR2 are LGHDT and YNNKEL (reference sequence). The CDR3 loop is CASSQAGRGYEQYF. CDR3 nucleotides: TGTGCCAGCAGCCAAGCAGGGAGGGGCTACGAGCAGTACTTC.

J is TRBJ1-3 and V is TRBV9; 8 bases align to TRBD1. The V segment lost 0 bases and the J segment 10 bases; nucleotides outside the gene matches: 6. CDR3 length: 14 residues. Germline CDR1 reads SGDLS; CDR2 reads YYNGEE. Written as DNA, the CDR3 is TGTGCCAGCAGCGTAGATGGGAGGACAGGGACCATATATTTT. Translation gives CASSVDGRTGTIYF.

J is TRBJ1-3 and V is TRBV3-1 (or the pseudogene TRBV3-2); D uncertain. The V end lost 3 bases, the J end lost 2 bases, and 5 bases lay between the germline ends. Germline V CDR1 and CDR2: LGHDT, YNNKEL (reference sequence). CDR3 length equals 13 residues. The DNA of the CDR3 is TGTGCCAGCAGCCAGGGCCCTGGAAACACCATATATTTT. Protein product: CASSQGPGNTIYF.